Reported below is one T cell receptor (beta chain). Produced via immunoSEQ multiplex PCR; TCRdb's table is partial and in-frame only. The data hold around 170,000 clones, with approximately 80% observed a single time. Recovery among Cohort 3 donors was established by two negative PCRs, clearance, or symptom resolution. The germline V gene has CDR1 SEHNR and CDR2 FQNEAQ (reference sequence). Losses at the gene ends were 3 bases for V and 4 bases for J; bases not matched to a gene: 6. This CDR3 is 16 amino acids long. The sample originates from a study of blood T cell repertoires in COVID-19. The chain has TRBV7-9 and TRBJ2-1, with TRBD2 matching over 10 bases. This TCR came from a woman aged 45-59 years who had recovered from COVID-19. What was sequenced was PBMCs or T cells enriched from blood (not recorded which). CDR3: CASSLLAGGIYNEQFF. CDR3 sequence (DNA): TGTGCCAGCAGCTTGTTAGCGGGGGGCATATACAATGAGCAGTTCTTC.